This T cell receptor beta chain emerged from a study of blood T cell repertoires in COVID-19. Sequencing used immunoSEQ multiplex PCR; TCRdb keeps in-frame clones, though not all of them. This sample has fewer than 90,000 clones, with roughly 80% found just once. This CDR3 is 16 amino acids long. Germline V CDR1 and CDR2: SQVTM, ANQGSEA. This clone has just a few counts. Germline is not matched at one junction end, which may reflect a read error. The sequence came from a woman older than 75 with acute or convalescent COVID-19. Specimen: peripheral blood. The chain uses TRBV29-1 and TRBJ2-2; D might be TRBD1 (6 bases). The CDR3 loop reads CSVGNRVKGNAGELFF. In DNA form, the CDR3 reads TGCAGCGTTGGTAACAGGGTGAAGGGGAACGCCGGGGAGCTGTTTTTT.